This T cell receptor beta chain was identified in a study of persistence of HIV-infected CD4 T cells. The libraries were made with immunoSEQ version 4 in survey mode. Assay used: immunoSEQ multiplex PCR; TCRdb lists only in-frame clones, some missing. The table includes more than 15,000 clones, around 78% detected once. Comment on this clone: Its antigen is not known.

Cells were stimulated with CMV-infected fibroblast lysates at roughly 10 ug/mL. CD4+ T cells upregulating both CD40 ligand and CD69 were sorted as responding cells. This CDR3 has 16 residues. Per the germline V gene, CDR1 is MGHDK and CDR2 is SYGVNS. V lost 6 bases and J lost 6, with 18 bases in between. Study results and caveats: The rare CMV-responding cells with HIV-1 proviruses were not separately TCR-sequenced.

The source is an adult man with HIV who was CMV-seropositive. This chain connects TRBV25-1 to TRBJ1-6; D may be TRBD1 (6 bases). The sequencing here drew on CD4+ T cells sorted from PBMCs after roughly 18-hour stimulation, taken from a patient who received antiretroviral therapy. CDR3: CASSDRRAGANSPLHF. For the CDR3, the DNA is TGTGCCAGCAGCGACCGTAGGGCAGGGGCTAATTCACCCCTCCACTTT.